This T cell receptor beta chain was profiled in a study of Tregs in tolerant kidney transplant recipients. Study-level findings and limits: For some patients, primers changed over time, blocking nucleotide-level comparison. Donor-specific Treg expansion exceeded global Treg expansion in tolerant patients, suggesting antigen drive. The most relevant donor-specific Treg TCRbeta repertoire apparently came from expansion with activated donor B cells.

Only in-frame clones appear in the TCRdb table, and some are missing; sequencing was by immunoSEQ multiplex PCR. In the table there are about 66,000 clones, roughly 92% of which are singletons. V shed 5 bases and J shed 0 bases, with 10 bases lying between them. The length of the CDR3 is 15 residues. The germline gives CDR1 MNHNY, CDR2 SVGAGI (reference sequence). Comment on this clone: Its antigen remains unidentified.

The sample was CD8+ T cells from blood, taken before the transplant. The chain joins TRBV6-6 to TRBJ1-4; TRBD1 is a possible D gene (5 bases). The origin of this receptor is a human donor who received a combined kidney and bone marrow transplant. The DNA for the CDR3 is TGTGCCAGCAGTCTCACAGGAACAACTAATGAAAAACTGTTTTTT. Amino acids: CASSLTGTTNEKLFF.